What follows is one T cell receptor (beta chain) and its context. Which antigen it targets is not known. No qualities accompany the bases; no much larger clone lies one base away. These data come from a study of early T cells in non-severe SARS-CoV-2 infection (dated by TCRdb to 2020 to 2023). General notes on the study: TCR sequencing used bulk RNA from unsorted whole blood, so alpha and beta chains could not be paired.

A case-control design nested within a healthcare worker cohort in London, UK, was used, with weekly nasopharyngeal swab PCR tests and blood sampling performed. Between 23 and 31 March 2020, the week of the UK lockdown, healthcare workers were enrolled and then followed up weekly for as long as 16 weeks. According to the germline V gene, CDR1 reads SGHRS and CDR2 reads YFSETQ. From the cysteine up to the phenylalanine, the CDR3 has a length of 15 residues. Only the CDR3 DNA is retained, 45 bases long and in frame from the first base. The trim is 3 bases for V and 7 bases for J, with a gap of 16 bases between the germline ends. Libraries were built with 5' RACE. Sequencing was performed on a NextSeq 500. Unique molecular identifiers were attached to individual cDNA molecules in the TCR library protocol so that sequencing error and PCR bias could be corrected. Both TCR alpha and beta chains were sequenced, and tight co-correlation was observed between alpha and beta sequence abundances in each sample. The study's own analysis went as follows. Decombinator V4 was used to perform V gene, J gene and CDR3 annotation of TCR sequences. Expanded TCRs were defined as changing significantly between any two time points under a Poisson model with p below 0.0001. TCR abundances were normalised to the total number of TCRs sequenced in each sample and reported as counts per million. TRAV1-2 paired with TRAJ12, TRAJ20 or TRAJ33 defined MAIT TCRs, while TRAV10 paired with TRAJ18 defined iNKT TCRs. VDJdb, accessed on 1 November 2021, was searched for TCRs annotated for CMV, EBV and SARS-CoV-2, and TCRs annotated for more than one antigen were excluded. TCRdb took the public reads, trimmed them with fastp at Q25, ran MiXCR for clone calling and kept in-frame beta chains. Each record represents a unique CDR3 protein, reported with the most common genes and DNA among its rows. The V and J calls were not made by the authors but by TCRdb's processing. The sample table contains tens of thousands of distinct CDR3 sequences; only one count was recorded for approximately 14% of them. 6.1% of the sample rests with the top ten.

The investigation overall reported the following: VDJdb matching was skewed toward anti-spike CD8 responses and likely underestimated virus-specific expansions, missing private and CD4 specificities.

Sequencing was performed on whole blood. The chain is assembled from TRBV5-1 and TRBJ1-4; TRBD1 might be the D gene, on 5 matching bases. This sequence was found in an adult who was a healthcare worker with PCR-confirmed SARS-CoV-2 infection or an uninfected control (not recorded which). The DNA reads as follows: TGCGCCAGCAGCTCATCGACGGGGACGCGTGAAAAACTGTTTTTT. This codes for CASSSSTGTREKLFF.